The 26 T cell receptor beta chains reported below all come from one sample, sequenced in a study of human T cells and chemical hapten exposure. TCRdb itself ran the RACE reads through MiXCR, one entry per CDR3 protein. The sample lists around 56,000 distinct CDR3 sequences, more than 7.5% seen once, with around 10% in the top ten. Time point noted: pre-sensitization, week 0. Treatment defined: therapeutic diphenylcyclopropenone sensitization with weekly scalp DPC. Sequencing was performed on whole blood, taken in connection with sensitization to the hapten diphenylcyclopropenone (DPC). The receptors stem from a man aged 40-49 years with alopecia areata. Some clones in this sample may be carry-over from other donors' samples.

The J gene is TRBJ1-6, the V gene TRBV6-1; D is perhaps TRBD1 (5 bases). V was trimmed by 4 bases and J by 19 bases, leaving 20 bases between them. There are 13 residues in the CDR3. Germline lookup yields CDR1 MNHNS and CDR2 SASEGT. CDR3 in amino acids: CASSGGFGWGLHF. In nucleotides, the CDR3 is TGTGCCAGCAGTGGGGGGTTCGGATGGGGCCTTCACTTT.

This clonotype was picked up a small number of times. The rearrangement joins TRBV20-1 to TRBJ2-7; TRBD2 matches 13 bases. The CDR3 has 17 residues. J gave up 2 bases and V 7 bases, and 14 bases lay outside the gene matches. Germline CDR1 reads DFQATT; CDR2 reads SNEGSKA (reference sequence). The CDR3 coding sequence is TGCAGTGTTGGGGAAGCCGCGGGACTAGCGGGAACCTACGAGCAGTACTTC. It encodes CSVGEAAGLAGTYEQYF.

V is TRBV7-9 and J is TRBJ1-1; no definite D call. From germline, CDR1 is SEHNR and CDR2 FQNEAQ (reference sequence). V was cut by 6 bases and J by 1 base, with 18 bases left in between. This CDR3 region has 16 residues. CDR3 nucleotides: TGTGCCAGCAGTCCCCACGCGGGGAGAGAGAACACTGAAGCTTTCTTT. Translated, it gives CASSPHAGRENTEAFF.

This clonotype occurred a few times. The chain couples TRBV7-6 to TRBJ2-1, with 11 bases matching TRBD2. The junction had 6 bases not matched to a gene; V was cut back by 5 bases and J by 0 bases. Germline V gives CDR1 SGHVS, CDR2 FNYEAQ. CDR3 size: 17 residues. The CDR3 reads CASSLQLAGASYNEQFF. Here the CDR3 DNA reads TGTGCCAGCAGCCTACAACTAGCGGGGGCCTCCTACAATGAGCAGTTCTTC.

In this sample, this clonotype turned up many times. This rearrangement joins TRBV27 to TRBJ1-1; tentative D call: TRBD1 (6 bases). Trimming took 5 bases from V and 8 from J, leaving 15 bases between them. Looked up from germline, CDR1 is MNHEY and CDR2 is SMNVEV (reference sequence). CDR3 length: 13 amino acids. CDR3 region: CASSREQGLEAFF. CDR3 DNA sequence: TGTGCCAGCAGTCGGGAACAGGGATTGGAAGCTTTCTTT.

This clonotype occurred a few times. V usage is TRBV20-1 and J usage is TRBJ2-3, with TRBD1 as a possible D gene (6 bases). Per the germline V gene, CDR1 is DFQATT and CDR2 is SNEGSKA (reference sequence). The CDR3 sequence is 14 residues long. Trimming removed 1 base at V and 1 base at J, with 9 bases between. This CDR3 is CSARGGPGTDTQYF. The CDR3 region has the DNA TGCAGTGCTAGAGGGGGGCCGGGCACAGATACGCAGTATTTT.

This clonotype showed up just a few times. The V gene is TRBV25-1, the J gene TRBJ2-3; 11 bases agree with TRBD2. The V segment lost 4 bases and the J segment 0 bases; nucleotides outside the gene matches: 12. Germline V gene lookup returns CDR1 MGHDK and CDR2 SYGVNS. The CDR3 is 19 amino acids. This chain's CDR3 is CASSGAFGTSGTSTDTQYF. The CDR3 DNA sequence: TGTGCCAGCAGTGGGGCTTTTGGGACTAGCGGAACAAGCACAGATACGCAGTATTTT.

This chain joins TRBV3-1 and TRBJ2-1; no clear D. Germline values: CDR1 LGHDT, CDR2 YNNKEL (reference sequence). There are 12 residues in the CDR3. Between the trimmed V and J ends, which lost 5 bases and 10 bases, there was a span of 12 bases. This chain's CDR3 is CASSGRPLEQFF. The CDR3 nucleotides are TGTGCCAGCAGCGGCCGTCCGCTAGAGCAGTTCTTC.

In its sample, this clonotype was seen a few times. V usage is TRBV6-2 or TRBV6-3 and J usage is TRBJ2-5, with D perhaps being TRBD1 or TRBD2 (5 bases each). The length of the CDR3 is 14 residues. From germline, CDR1 is MNHEY and CDR2 SVGEGT. The V and J ends lost 4 bases and 11 bases respectively, with 20 bases between them. This CDR3 is CASSFHRGPGPQYF. As DNA, the CDR3 is TGTGCCAGCAGTTTCCACCGGGGCCCCGGGCCTCAGTACTTC.

At least ten counts were recorded for this clonotype. The chain employs TRBV28 and TRBJ2-3; D gene unclear. Deletions cut 2 bases from V and 0 bases from J, with 9 bases between. The CDR3 contains 15 residues. The germline V gene has CDR1 MDHEN and CDR2 SYDVKM. CDR3 protein: CASSLGAASTDTQYF. DNA for the CDR3: TGTGCCAGCAGTTTAGGAGCTGCTAGCACAGATACGCAGTATTTT. The full variable domain, rest sourced from reference TRBV28 and TRBJ2-3, is DVKVTQSSRYLVKRTGEKVFLECVQDMDHENMFWYRQDPGLGLRLIYFSYDVKMKEKGDIPEGYSVSREKKERFSLILESASTNQTSMYLCASSLGAASTDTQYFGPGTRLTVL.

In this sample, this clonotype turned up a few times. The genes are TRBV20-1 and TRBJ2-1; D is possibly TRBD1 (5 bases). CDR3 length: 14 amino acids. The germline V gene encodes CDR1 DFQATT and CDR2 SNEGSKA (reference sequence). Trimming removed 1 base at V and 1 base at J, with 8 bases between. The CDR3 here is CSARVTGSYNEQFF. The CDR3 DNA follows: TGCAGTGCTAGAGTAACAGGATCCTACAATGAGCAGTTCTTC.

This clonotype was picked up a small number of times. CDR3 residues: CASSREGGGITEAFF. Written as DNA, the CDR3 is TGTGCCAGCAGCAGAGAAGGGGGCGGTATCACTGAAGCTTTCTTT. The chain employs TRBV7-2 and TRBJ1-1; 7 bases fit TRBD1. With 5 bases clipped from V and 4 bases from J, the junction kept 10 bases outside the gene matches. Germline lookup yields CDR1 SGHTA and CDR2 FQGNSA. The CDR3 consists of 15 residues.

This clonotype was observed once. In nucleotides, the CDR3 is TGCGCCAGCAGATGGGACCCCACCTCGGGCGAGCAGTACTTC. It is translated as CASRWDPTSGEQYF. J is TRBJ2-7 and V is TRBV5-1; D may correspond to TRBD1 or TRBD2 (5 bases each). Trimming took 5 bases from V and 6 from J, leaving 18 bases between them. CDR1 and CDR2 from the germline V gene are SGHRS and YFSETQ. This CDR3 comprises 14 residues. The full variable domain, in which reference TRBV5-1 and TRBJ2-7 provide the parts outside the CDR3, is KAGVTQTPRYLIKTRGQQVTLSCSPISGHRSVSWYQQTPGQGLQFLFEYFSETQRNKGNFPGRFSGRQFSNSRSEMNVSTLELGDSALYLCASRWDPTSGEQYFGPGTRLTVT.

This clonotype has at least ten counts. The chain links TRBV12-3 or TRBV12-4 to TRBJ2-1; 7 nucleotides align to TRBD2. CDR3 size: 18 residues. Unmatched junction bases numbered 14, after V lost 2 bases and J lost 4 bases. The CDR3 protein is CASSLLVGGSSNYNEQFF. In DNA, the CDR3 is TGTGCCAGCAGTTTATTAGTCGGCGGGAGTTCTAATTACAATGAGCAGTTCTTC.

There are many counts of this clonotype. The chain has TRBV20-1 and TRBJ2-3, with 7 bases aligning to TRBD2. The CDR3 length is 15 residues. Germline V gives CDR1 DFQATT, CDR2 SNEGSKA (reference sequence). J gave up 4 bases and V 3 bases, and 10 bases lay outside the gene matches. The CDR3 nucleotides read TGCAGTGCTAGTTTTCTGGCTAGCGGCCCAGATACGCAGTATTTT. This sequence encodes CSASFLASGPDTQYF.

This clonotype is categorized as medium-sized (0.01 to 0.1%). The chain links TRBV10-3 to TRBJ2-1, with D perhaps matching TRBD1 (7 bases). The CDR3 covers 17 residues. CDR1 is ENHRY and CDR2 is SYGVKD in the germline V gene. The V and J ends lost 10 bases and 3 bases respectively, with 25 bases between them. CDR3 in amino acids: CATRGTLSSHYYNEQFF. The CDR3, as DNA: TGTGCCACCAGGGGGACTCTCTCGTCACACTACTACAATGAGCAGTTCTTC.

In its sample, this clonotype was seen a few times. J is TRBJ2-7 and V is TRBV20-1, with unresolved D. Germline loops: CDR1 DFQATT, CDR2 SNEGSKA (reference sequence). Trimming pared 1 base from V and 7 bases from J, leaving 17 bases between. The CDR3 extends over 14 amino acids. CDR3 sequence (DNA): TGCAGTGCTAGAGGTTACACAAGGATACGGGAGCAGTACTTC. This gives the protein CSARGYTRIREQYF.

In its sample, this clonotype was seen a few times. V usage is TRBV28 and J usage is TRBJ2-2; D is uncertain. The germline gives CDR1 MDHEN, CDR2 SYDVKM. V lost 4 bases and J lost 0, with 3 bases in between. The CDR3 is made up of 13 amino acids. The CDR3 loop reads CASSSPNTGELFF. CDR3 nucleotide sequence: TGTGCCAGCAGTTCACCGAACACCGGGGAGCTGTTTTTT.

There are a few counts of this clonotype. This chain joins TRBV29-1 and TRBJ2-7; 7 bases are a match to TRBD2. V trimming: 7 bases; J trimming: 4 bases; junction bases outside the gene matches: 10. The V gene's germline CDR1 is SQVTM and CDR2 ANQGSEA. This CDR3 has 13 residues. DNA of the CDR3: TGCAGCGGGGGAGGGCGGCAGATGTACGAGCAGTACTTC. This gives the protein CSGGGRQMYEQYF.

The chain joins TRBV7-9 to TRBJ2-5; 14 bases map to TRBD2. After removal of 5 bases from V and 5 bases from J, the junction contained 7 bases not matched to a gene. The CDR3 spans 16 residues. Per the germline V gene, CDR1 is SEHNR and CDR2 is FQNEAQ (reference sequence). This CDR3 reads CASSPGLAGVGETQYF. In DNA form, the CDR3 reads TGTGCCAGCAGCCCGGGACTAGCGGGAGTCGGGGAGACCCAGTACTTC.

In this sample, this clonotype turned up many times. The CDR3 DNA reads TGTGCCAGTAGTATAGCTCTGGGCGCGGGAAACACCGGGGAGCTGTTTTTT. Translation gives CASSIALGAGNTGELFF. This chain joins TRBV19 and TRBJ2-2, with D possibly matching TRBD2 (6 bases). Germline-derived CDR1 and CDR2 are LNHDA and SQIVND (reference sequence). This CDR3 is built from 17 residues. With 1 base removed from V and 2 bases from J, the gap between germline ends came to 14 bases. Full variable domain (rest looked up from reference TRBV19 and TRBJ2-2): DGGITQSPKYLFRKEGQNVTLSCEQNLNHDAMYWYRQDPGQGLRLIYYSQIVNDFQKGDIAEGYSVSREKKESFPLTVTSAQKNPTAFYLCASSIALGAGNTGELFFGEGSRLTVL.

This clonotype was found many times. The chain joins TRBV6-1 to TRBJ2-3; D ambiguous. V dropped 1 base and J dropped 1 base, with 9 bases sitting between them. The CDR3 length is 15 residues. Germline CDR1 is MNHNS and CDR2 is SASEGT. CDR3 sequence reads: CASSEGQPRTDTQYF. The CDR3 DNA reads TGTGCCAGCAGTGAAGGACAACCTCGCACAGATACGCAGTATTTT.

The chain joins TRBV6-2 or TRBV6-3 to TRBJ2-2; no reliable D call. Per the germline V gene, CDR1 is MNHEY and CDR2 is SVGEGT. V lost 0 bases to trimming and J lost 5 bases, with 7 bases between them. The CDR3 contains 14 residues. CDR3 region: CASSYSLVTGELFF. DNA for the CDR3: TGTGCCAGCAGTTACTCGTTAGTGACCGGGGAGCTGTTTTTT.

This clonotype was seen repeatedly, ten times or more. The gene calls are TRBV5-1 and TRBJ1-1; D is possibly TRBD1 (5 bases). The V end was cut by 1 base, the J end by 1 base, with 14 bases between. CDR3 size: 16 residues. Looked up from germline, CDR1 is SGHRS and CDR2 is YFSETQ. The CDR3 DNA sequence: TGCGCCAGCAGCTTGTGGCTCCGAGACAGGAACACTGAAGCTTTCTTT. Encoded protein: CASSLWLRDRNTEAFF.

This clonotype was seen many times. The chain has TRBV20-1 and TRBJ2-1; D may be TRBD1 (6 bases). Germline values: CDR1 DFQATT, CDR2 SNEGSKA (reference sequence). CDR3 size: 12 residues. Trimming took 7 bases from V and 4 from J, leaving 11 bases between them. CDR3 bases: TGCAGTGTCCGCAGGGGTTACAATGAGCAGTTCTTC. It yields the protein CSVRRGYNEQFF.

This clonotype was seen repeatedly, ten times or more. This chain uses TRBV2 with TRBJ2-4; weak D call: TRBD2 (6 bases). Per the germline V gene, CDR1 is SNHLY and CDR2 is FYNNEI. Trimming cost V 3 bases and J 3 bases, with 15 bases left between them. The CDR3 is 16 residues long. In DNA, the CDR3 is TGTGCCAGCAGTGATTCGCGGGATTCTGACAAAAACATTCAGTACTTC. This codes for CASSDSRDSDKNIQYF.